This T cell receptor beta chain was sequenced for a study of T-cell reconstitution after alpha-beta-depleted transplantation in children. As to this clonotype: The antigen is undetermined.

Preparing the TCRbeta library involved the use of unique molecular identifiers. In TCRdb, the PCR reads were re-called with MiXCR into one record per CDR3 protein. The data show some 200,000 distinct CDR3 sequences, with roughly 9.1% seen just once and about 40% held by the top ten. Regarding the study as a whole: Among T cells one year after transplant, newly produced cells accounted for most counts and diversity. Several patients had high TCRbeta diversity at day 60; it came from surviving recipient T cells and thymic progenitors. There were reportedly several hundred expanded graft clones from which alpha-beta T cells came about two months after transplant.

This CDR3 has 16 residues. CDR1 is MNHEY and CDR2 is SVGAGI in the germline V gene. The V end was cut by 0 bases, the J end by 2 bases, with 13 bases between. The rearrangement uses TRBV6-5 and TRBJ2-5, with D possibly TRBD2 on 5 matching bases. The source of this sequence is a male patient aged 2 to 9 who had a stem cell transplant for acute myeloid leukemia, so the T cells may come from the graft donor. This sample comprised PBMCs, mostly from graft donor cells, obtained 360 days after TCRalphabeta/CD19-depleted stem cell transplant. This CDR3 reads CASSYSSAIGQETQYF. As DNA, the CDR3 is TGTGCCAGCAGTTACTCTAGCGCCATCGGGCAAGAGACCCAGTACTTC.